This paragraph reports one TCR beta chain. RNA amounts of about 0.5 to 1 ug underwent reverse transcription with random hexamers. One entry per CDR3 protein, called by TCRdb with MiXCR from the immunoSEQ multiplex PCR reads. Seen here are about 150,000 distinct CDR3 sequences, roughly 95% observed once, and the top ten hold 0.16%. CDR3 length: 14 residues. Germline CDR1 and CDR2: KGHSH and LQKENI. V gave up 4 bases and J gave up 1 base; unmatched junction bases: 3. This record belongs to a study of CD8 T cells in Susac syndrome. V and J are TRBV18 and TRBJ2-5, with 7 nucleotides matching TRBD1. The source material was CD4+ T cells from PBMCs. This receptor was obtained from a human donor with Susac syndrome. The CDR3 here is CASSHGQVQETQYF. In DNA form, the CDR3 reads TGTGCCAGCTCACACGGACAGGTCCAAGAGACCCAGTACTTC.